These T cell receptor beta chains were read from a single sample in a study of blood T cell repertoires in COVID-19. The repertoire was sequenced with immunoSEQ multiplex PCR; TCRdb's copy has only in-frame clones and lacks some. The table has about 170,000 clones, about 85% seen once. Material for sequencing was peripheral blood. The receptors come from a man older than 75 with COVID-19, enrolled during active disease. The CDR3 runs from the conserved cysteine through the conserved F or W. The D gene is left open where the match is weak. Clone size is shown for a subset of rows, as once, few, many or a class of expanded clone.

NA	TRBV19	TRBJ1-4	NA	TGTGCCAGTAGTATTCCGAACAGGAGTAATGAAAAACTGTTTTTT	CASSIPNRSNEKLFF
NA	TRBV12-5	TRBJ1-1	TRBD1	TGTGCTAGTGGTTACCGGGGACAGTTGAACACTGAAGCTTTCTTT	CASGYRGQLNTEAFF
NA	TRBV4-1	TRBJ1-3	TRBD1	TGCGCCAGCAGCCTGGACGACAGGGGGCTAGGAAACACCATATATTTT	CASSLDDRGLGNTIYF
NA	TRBV6-1	TRBJ1-2	NA	TGTGCCAGCAGTGGAGCCCCGGGGGGGCTCAGCTATGGCTACACCTTC	CASSGAPGGLSYGYTF
NA	TRBV27	TRBJ2-2	NA	TGTGCCAGCAGCCGTGGACAGAACACCGGGGAGCTGTTTTTT	CASSRGQNTGELFF
once	TRBV28	TRBJ1-1	NA	TGTGCCAGCAAAGGGGTACACACTGAAGCTTTCTTT	CASKGVHTEAFF
NA	TRBV6-2/TRBV6-3	TRBJ1-1	TRBD1	TGTGCCAGCAGTGGACAGGGCTACACTGAAGCTTTCTTT	CASSGQGYTEAFF
NA	TRBV19	TRBJ2-7	TRBD2	TGTGCCACCCACCCGGGGGGGAGAACCTACGAGCAGTACTTC	CATHPGGRTYEQYF
few	TRBV5-4	TRBJ2-2	NA	TGTGCCAGCAGAGAAGGACTTATGGAAACCGGGGAGCTGTTTTTT	CASREGLMETGELFF
NA	TRBV4-1	TRBJ1-4	TRBD1	TGCGCCAGCAGCCTCGACAGGGCTAATGAAAAACTGTTTTTT	CASSLDRANEKLFF
few	TRBV18	TRBJ1-5	NA	TGTGCCAGCTCACCTTCGATTGGCGGAAATCAGCCCCAGCATTTT	CASSPSIGGNQPQHF
NA	TRBV18	TRBJ1-5	TRBD1	TGTGCCAGCTCATTTCGACAGGGGGTCGGGAGCAATCAGCCCCAGCATTTT	CASSFRQGVGSNQPQHF
NA	TRBV7-9	TRBJ2-1	TRBD2	TGTGCCAGCAGCACCAGCGGGGGCCGCTACAATGAGCAGTTCTTC	CASSTSGGRYNEQFF
NA	TRBV5-4	TRBJ1-2	NA	TGTGCCAGCAGCTTCCGGAGCTATGGCTACACCTTC	CASSFRSYGYTF
once	TRBV2	TRBJ2-3	NA	TGTGCCAGCAGTGTGTCCCCTTCTAGCACAGATACGCAGTATTTT	CASSVSPSSTDTQYF
NA	TRBV19	TRBJ2-5	NA	TGTGCCAGTAGTATAGACGCGGGGACAGCGAGTGAGACCCAGTACTTC	CASSIDAGTASETQYF
few	TRBV11-2	TRBJ2-1	NA	TGTGCCAGCAGCTTAGATGGGGGGGCTTGGAATGAGCAGTTCTTC	CASSLDGGAWNEQFF
NA	TRBV18	TRBJ2-2	NA	TGTGCCAGCTCACCCGGGGTTGGCCAGTCCGGGGAGCTGTTTTTT	CASSPGVGQSGELFF
NA	TRBV7-2	TRBJ2-1	NA	TGTGCCAGCAGCTCAGGGGTTCGTAATGAGCAGTTCTTC	CASSSGVRNEQFF
few	TRBV7-2	TRBJ2-3	NA	TGTGCCAGCAGCTTAGCGGGGGCTGGGGCAGATACGCAGTATTTT	CASSLAGAGADTQYF
NA	TRBV6-5	TRBJ1-1	NA	TGTGCCAGCATCAGGGGTGATTTCGCTTTCTTT	CASIRGDFAFF
NA	TRBV5-5	TRBJ1-4	TRBD1	TGTGCCAGCAGCCCTGCGGGGACAGGGGTTGAAAAACTGTTTTTT	CASSPAGTGVEKLFF
NA	TRBV2	TRBJ1-2	NA	TGTGCCAGCAGTGAATTACGGAACTATGGCTACACCTTC	CASSELRNYGYTF
NA	TRBV5-1	TRBJ2-5	NA	TGCGCCAGCAGCTTGGCTCAAGAGACCCAGTACTTC	CASSLAQETQYF
NA	TRBV9	TRBJ1-6	TRBD1	TGTGCCAGCAGCGTGAGACCGGACAGGCGAGCGGATTCACCCCTCCACTTT	CASSVRPDRRADSPLHF
NA	TRBV11-2	TRBJ2-3	NA	TGTGCCAGCAGCTTAAGGAGCATGGGCACAGATACGCAGTATTTT	CASSLRSMGTDTQYF
NA	TRBV5-4	TRBJ2-3	NA	TGTGCCAGCAGACTGGGCAGACATAGCACAGATACGCAGTATTTT	CASRLGRHSTDTQYF
NA	TRBV5-6	TRBJ1-5	NA	TGTGCCAGCAGCTTGCAGGCGAAGGTCCATCAGCCCCAGCATTTT	CASSLQAKVHQPQHF
once	TRBV6-5	TRBJ1-1	NA	TGTGCCAGCAGCAACGGAAGGGGCACTGAAGCTTTCTTT	CASSNGRGTEAFF
NA	TRBV5-1	TRBJ1-1	NA	TGCGCCAGCAGCTTGGGGCGTGCAGGGGCCACGAACACTGAAGCTTTCTTT	CASSLGRAGATNTEAFF
NA	TRBV6-5	TRBJ2-7	TRBD1	TGTGCCGCGACAGGGACAGCCCCAGGCGAGCAGTACTTC	CAATGTAPGEQYF
NA	TRBV6-5	TRBJ1-4	NA	TGTGCCAGCAGTTCCGAGCGCGGGAGTGAAAAACTGTTTTTT	CASSSERGSEKLFF
NA	TRBV19	TRBJ1-5	TRBD1	TGTGCCAGTAGTATAGACTCCAGGGGGCTGGGCAATCAGCCCCAGCATTTT	CASSIDSRGLGNQPQHF
few	TRBV5-1	TRBJ1-2	NA	TGCGCCAGCAGAGGGGCTAACTATGGCTACACCTTC	CASRGANYGYTF
NA	TRBV11-2	TRBJ1-3	TRBD1	TGTGCCAGCAGCACCCCCTGGGACAGAGCCATTTCGGGAAACACCATATATTTT	CASSTPWDRAISGNTIYF
once	TRBV7-2	TRBJ2-3	TRBD2	TGTGCCAGCAGCTTCCTCGCGGGGGGCCCAGATACGCAGTATTTT	CASSFLAGGPDTQYF
NA	TRBV5-5	TRBJ2-5	NA	TGTGCCAGCAGCTTGGGCGGGGAAGAGACCCAGTACTTC	CASSLGGEETQYF
NA	TRBV7-2	TRBJ1-6	NA	TGTGCCAGCAGCTTACTACGTTTTTCACCCCTCCACTTT	CASSLLRFSPLHF
NA	TRBV18	TRBJ2-5	TRBD1	TGTGCCAGCTCACCATCGGGACAGGGGCAAGAGACCCAGTACTTC	CASSPSGQGQETQYF
NA	TRBV14	TRBJ1-3	NA	TGTGCCAGCAGCCAAGAAGTCCCAGGGCCTTTCTCTGGAAACACCATATATTTT	CASSQEVPGPFSGNTIYF
NA	TRBV9	TRBJ2-1	NA	TGTGCCAGCAGCGTGGACAGCCCTTCATACAATGAGCAGTTCTTC	CASSVDSPSYNEQFF
once	TRBV27	TRBJ1-2	TRBD1	TGTGCCAGCAGGCGGGGACAGTCCCCAGACTTTATCAACTATGGCTACACCTTC	CASRRGQSPDFINYGYTF
NA	TRBV7-2	TRBJ2-3	NA	TGTGCCAGCAGCAAAGGTGGGGGGGGGCCAGATACGCAGTATTTT	CASSKGGGGPDTQYF
NA	TRBV29-1	TRBJ1-1	NA	TGCAGCGTTGAAGGGGAGTACGGTGAGGCTTTCTTT	CSVEGEYGEAFF
NA	TRBV3-1/TRBV3-2	TRBJ2-1	NA	TGTGCCAGCAGCCAACATCGGTCGAAGTTCTTC	CASSQHRSKFF
NA	TRBV7-2	TRBJ2-7	NA	TGTGCCAGCACCCAACCCGGACACTACTACGAGCAGTACTTC	CASTQPGHYYEQYF
few	TRBV4-2	TRBJ2-4	NA	TGTGCCAGCAGCCCTGCACCCGGAGGAAACATTCAGTACTTC	CASSPAPGGNIQYF
NA	TRBV9	TRBJ2-7	TRBD1	TGTGCCAGCAGCGGTACAGGGGGCCGCGAGCAGTACTTC	CASSGTGGREQYF